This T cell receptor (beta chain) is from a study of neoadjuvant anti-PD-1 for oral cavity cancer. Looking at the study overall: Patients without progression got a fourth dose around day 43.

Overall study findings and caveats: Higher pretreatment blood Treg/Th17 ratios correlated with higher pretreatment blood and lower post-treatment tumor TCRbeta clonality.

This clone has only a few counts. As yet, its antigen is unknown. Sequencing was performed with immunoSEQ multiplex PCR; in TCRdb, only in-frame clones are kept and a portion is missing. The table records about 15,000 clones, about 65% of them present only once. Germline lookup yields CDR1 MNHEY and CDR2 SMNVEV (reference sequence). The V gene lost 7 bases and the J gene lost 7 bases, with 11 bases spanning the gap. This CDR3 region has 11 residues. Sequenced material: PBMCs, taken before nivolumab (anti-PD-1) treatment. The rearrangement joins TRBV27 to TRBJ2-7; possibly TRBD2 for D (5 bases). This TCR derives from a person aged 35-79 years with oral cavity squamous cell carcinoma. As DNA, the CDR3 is TGTGCCAGCATTAGAGGGTGGGAGCAGTACTTC. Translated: CASIRGWEQYF.